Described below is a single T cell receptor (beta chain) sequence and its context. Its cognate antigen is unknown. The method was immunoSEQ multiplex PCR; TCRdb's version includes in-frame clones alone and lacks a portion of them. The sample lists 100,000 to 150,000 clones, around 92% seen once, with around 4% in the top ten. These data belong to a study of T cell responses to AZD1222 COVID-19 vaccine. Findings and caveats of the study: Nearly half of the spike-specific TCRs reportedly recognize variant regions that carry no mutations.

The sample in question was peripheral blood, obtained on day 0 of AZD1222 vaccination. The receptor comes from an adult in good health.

CDR3 DNA sequence: TGTGCCAGCAGTTTATATGGCACTGAAGCTTTCTTT. Amino acid sequence: CASSLYGTEAFF. This chain joins TRBV27 and TRBJ1-1; the D is unclear. Trimming cost V 1 base and J 4 bases, with 4 bases left between them. Germline CDR1 is MNHEY and CDR2 is SMNVEV (reference sequence). The CDR3 contains 12 residues.